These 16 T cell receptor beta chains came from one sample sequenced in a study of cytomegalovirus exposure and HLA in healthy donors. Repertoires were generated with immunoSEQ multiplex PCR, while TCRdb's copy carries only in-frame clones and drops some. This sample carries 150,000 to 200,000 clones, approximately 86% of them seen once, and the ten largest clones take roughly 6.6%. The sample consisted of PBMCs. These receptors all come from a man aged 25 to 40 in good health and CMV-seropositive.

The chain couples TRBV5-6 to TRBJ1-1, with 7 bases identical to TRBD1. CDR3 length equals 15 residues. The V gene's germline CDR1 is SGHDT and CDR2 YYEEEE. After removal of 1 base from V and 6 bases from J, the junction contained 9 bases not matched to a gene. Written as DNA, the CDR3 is TGTGCCAGCAGCTTGCCCACAGGGGTCAGCGCTGAAGCTTTCTTT. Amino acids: CASSLPTGVSAEAFF.

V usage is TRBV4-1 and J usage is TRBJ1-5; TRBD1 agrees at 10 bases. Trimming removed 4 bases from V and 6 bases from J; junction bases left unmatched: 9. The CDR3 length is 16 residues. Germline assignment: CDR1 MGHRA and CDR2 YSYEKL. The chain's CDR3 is CASSRGGQGGSQPQHF. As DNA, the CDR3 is TGCGCCAGCAGCCGCGGTGGACAGGGGGGCAGTCAGCCCCAGCATTTT.

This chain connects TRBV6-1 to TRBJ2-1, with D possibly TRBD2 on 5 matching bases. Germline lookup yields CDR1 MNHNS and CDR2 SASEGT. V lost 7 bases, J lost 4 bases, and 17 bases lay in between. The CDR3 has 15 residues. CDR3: CASTSASGPYNEQFF. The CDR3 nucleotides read TGTGCCAGCACTTCGGCCAGCGGCCCTTACAATGAGCAGTTCTTC.

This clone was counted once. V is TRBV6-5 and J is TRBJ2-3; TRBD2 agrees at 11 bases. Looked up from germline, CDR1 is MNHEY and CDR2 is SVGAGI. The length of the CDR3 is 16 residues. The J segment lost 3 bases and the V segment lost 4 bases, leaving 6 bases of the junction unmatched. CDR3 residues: CASSFLAGGLTDTQYF. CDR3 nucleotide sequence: TGTGCCAGCAGTTTCTTAGCGGGGGGGCTTACAGATACGCAGTATTTT.

The CDR3 sequence: CASSQGHGYTF. The CDR3 nucleotides read TGTGCCAGCAGCCAAGGCCATGGCTACACCTTC. This chain uses TRBV5-6 with TRBJ1-2; no definite D call. The V gene's germline CDR1 is SGHDT and CDR2 YYEEEE. This CDR3 comprises 11 residues. V shed 4 bases and J shed 6 bases, with 7 bases lying between them.

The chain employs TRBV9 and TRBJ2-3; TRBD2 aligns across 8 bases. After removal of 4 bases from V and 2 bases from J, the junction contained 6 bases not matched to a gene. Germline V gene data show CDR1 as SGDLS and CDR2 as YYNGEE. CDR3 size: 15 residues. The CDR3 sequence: CASSPGTRDTDTQYF. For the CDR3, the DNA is TGTGCCAGCAGCCCGGGGACTAGGGACACAGATACGCAGTATTTT.

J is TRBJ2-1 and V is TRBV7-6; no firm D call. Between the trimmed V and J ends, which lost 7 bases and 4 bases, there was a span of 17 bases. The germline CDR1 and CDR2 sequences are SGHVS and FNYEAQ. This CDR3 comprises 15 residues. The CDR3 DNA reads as TGTGCCAGCATAGACGCGGCAAAAATTTACAATGAGCAGTTCTTC. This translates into CASIDAAKIYNEQFF.

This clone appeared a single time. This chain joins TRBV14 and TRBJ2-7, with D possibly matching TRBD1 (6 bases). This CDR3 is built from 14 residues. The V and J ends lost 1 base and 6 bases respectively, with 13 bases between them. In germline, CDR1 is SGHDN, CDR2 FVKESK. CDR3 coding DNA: TGTGCCAGCAGCCAAGGGAACAGGGTAGGCGAGCAGTACTTC. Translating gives CASSQGNRVGEQYF.

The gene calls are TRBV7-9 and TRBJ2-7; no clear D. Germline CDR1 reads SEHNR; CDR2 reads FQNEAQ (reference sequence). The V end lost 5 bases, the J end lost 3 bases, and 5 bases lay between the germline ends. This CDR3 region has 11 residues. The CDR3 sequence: CASSINYEQYF. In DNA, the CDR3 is TGTGCCAGCAGCATAAACTACGAGCAGTACTTC.

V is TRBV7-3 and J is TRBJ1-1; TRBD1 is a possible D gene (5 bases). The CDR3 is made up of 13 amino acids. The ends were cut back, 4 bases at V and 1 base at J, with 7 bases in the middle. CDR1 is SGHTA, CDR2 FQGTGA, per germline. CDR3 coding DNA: TGTGCCAGCAGCTCCGACAGGAACACTGAAGCTTTCTTT. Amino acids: CASSSDRNTEAFF.

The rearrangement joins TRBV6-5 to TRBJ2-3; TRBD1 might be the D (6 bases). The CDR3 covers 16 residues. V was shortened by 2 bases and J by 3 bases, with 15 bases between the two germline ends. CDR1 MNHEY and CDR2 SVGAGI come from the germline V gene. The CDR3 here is CASSYLFGTRTDTQYF. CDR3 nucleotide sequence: TGTGCCAGCAGTTACCTTTTTGGGACACGTACAGATACGCAGTATTTT.

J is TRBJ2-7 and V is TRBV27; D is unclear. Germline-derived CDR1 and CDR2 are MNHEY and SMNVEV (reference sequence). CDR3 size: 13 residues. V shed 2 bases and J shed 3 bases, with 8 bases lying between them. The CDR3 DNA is TGTGCCAGCAGTTTAAAGGAGCTCTACGAGCAGTACTTC. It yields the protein CASSLKELYEQYF.

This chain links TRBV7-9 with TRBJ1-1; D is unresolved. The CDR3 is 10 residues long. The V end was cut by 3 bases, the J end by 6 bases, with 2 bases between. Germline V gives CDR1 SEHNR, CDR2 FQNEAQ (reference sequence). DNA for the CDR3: TGTGCCAGCAGCTTTCCTGAAGCTTTCTTT. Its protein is CASSFPEAFF. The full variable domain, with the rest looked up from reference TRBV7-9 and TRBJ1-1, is DTGVSQNPRHKITKRGQNVTFRCDPISEHNRLYWYRQTLGQGPEFLTYFQNEAQLEKSRLLSDRFSAERPKGSFSTLEIQRTEQGDSAMYLCASSFPEAFFGQGTRLTVV.

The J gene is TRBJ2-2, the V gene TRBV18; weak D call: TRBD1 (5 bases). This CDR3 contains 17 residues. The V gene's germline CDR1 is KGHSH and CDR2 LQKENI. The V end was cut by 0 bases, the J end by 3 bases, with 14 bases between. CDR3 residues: CASSPPGPYSHTGELFF. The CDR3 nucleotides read TGTGCCAGCTCACCACCGGGGCCCTACAGCCACACCGGGGAGCTGTTTTTT.

CDR3 nucleotide sequence: TGCGCCAGCAGCCGTCTGGGGGCAGGGCGAGGACCCGAAAAACTGTTTTTT. The encoded protein is CASSRLGAGRGPEKLFF. This chain uses TRBV5-1 with TRBJ1-4; possibly TRBD1 for D (6 bases). The CDR3 sequence is 17 residues long. Germline CDR1 SGHRS, CDR2 YFSETQ. Trimming removed 4 bases from V and 8 bases from J, with 24 bases in between.

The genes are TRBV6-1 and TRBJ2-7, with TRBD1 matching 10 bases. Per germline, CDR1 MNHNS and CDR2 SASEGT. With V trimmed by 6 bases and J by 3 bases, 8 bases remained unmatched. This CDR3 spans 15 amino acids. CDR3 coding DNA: TGTGCCAGCAGCAAAACGACAGGGGGCAACTACGAGCAGTACTTC. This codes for CASSKTTGGNYEQYF.